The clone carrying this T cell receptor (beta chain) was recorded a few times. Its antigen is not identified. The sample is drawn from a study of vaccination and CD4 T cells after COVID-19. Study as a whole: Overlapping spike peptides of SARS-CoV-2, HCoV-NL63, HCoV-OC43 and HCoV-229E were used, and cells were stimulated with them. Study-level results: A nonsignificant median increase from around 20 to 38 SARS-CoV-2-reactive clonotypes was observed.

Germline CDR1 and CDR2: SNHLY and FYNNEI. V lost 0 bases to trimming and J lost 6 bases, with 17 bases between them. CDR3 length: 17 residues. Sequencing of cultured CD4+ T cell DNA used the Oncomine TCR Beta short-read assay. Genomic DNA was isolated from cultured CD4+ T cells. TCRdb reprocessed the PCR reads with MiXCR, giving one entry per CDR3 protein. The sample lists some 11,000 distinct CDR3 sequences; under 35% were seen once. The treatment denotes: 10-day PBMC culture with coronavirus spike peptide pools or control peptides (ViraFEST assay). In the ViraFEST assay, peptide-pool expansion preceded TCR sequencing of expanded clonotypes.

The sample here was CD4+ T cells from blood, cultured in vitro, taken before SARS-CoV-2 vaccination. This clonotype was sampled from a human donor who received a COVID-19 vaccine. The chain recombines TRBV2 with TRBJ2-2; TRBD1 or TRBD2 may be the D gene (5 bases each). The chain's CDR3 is CASSEARPHLGAGELFF. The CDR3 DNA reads TGTGCCAGCAGTGAAGCCCGACCTCATCTGGGGGCCGGGGAGCTGTTTTTT.